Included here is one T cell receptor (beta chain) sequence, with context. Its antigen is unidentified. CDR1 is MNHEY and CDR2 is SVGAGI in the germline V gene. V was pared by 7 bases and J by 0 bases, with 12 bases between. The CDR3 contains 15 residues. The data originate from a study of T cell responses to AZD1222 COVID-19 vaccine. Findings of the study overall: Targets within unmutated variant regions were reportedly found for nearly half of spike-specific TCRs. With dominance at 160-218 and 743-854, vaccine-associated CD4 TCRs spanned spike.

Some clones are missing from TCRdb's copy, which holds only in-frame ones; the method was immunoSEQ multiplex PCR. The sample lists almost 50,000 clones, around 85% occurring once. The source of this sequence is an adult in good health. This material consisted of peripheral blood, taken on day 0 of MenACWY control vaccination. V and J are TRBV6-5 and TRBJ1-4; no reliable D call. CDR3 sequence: CASMSRLATNEKLFF. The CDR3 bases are TGTGCCAGCATGTCACGGCTTGCAACTAATGAAAAACTGTTTTTT.